A single sample gave rise to the 8 T cell receptor beta chains below, sequenced in a study of identical twins (dated by TCRdb to 2016 to 2017). Library creation used 5' RACE. Sequencing was performed on an Illumina HiSeq 2000. The raw public data were reprocessed by TCRdb itself: fastp quality trimming at Q25, MiXCR clonotype calling, in-frame beta chains only. Each record represents a unique CDR3 protein, reported with the most common genes and DNA among its rows. Counted in this sample were about 240,000 distinct CDR3 sequences; more than 9% of them appeared once. Of the sample, about 9% is held by the ten largest clones. What was sequenced was memory T cells sorted from blood. Explained via the paper, the cell subset or site label denotes: CD45RO+ enriched T cells. These receptors came from a man aged 45-60 years in good health.

This clonotype was counted a few times. The V and J genes are TRBV6-5 and TRBJ1-6; D is possibly TRBD1 (5 bases). The CDR3 totals 14 residues. V was pared by 0 bases and J by 7 bases, with 7 bases between. Germline loops: CDR1 MNHEY, CDR2 SVGAGI. CDR3 coding DNA: TGTGCCAGCAGTTACTCTGGGGGAAATTCACCCCTCCACTTT. Protein: CASSYSGGNSPLHF.

This clonotype appeared many times. The chain combines TRBV12-3 or TRBV12-4 with TRBJ2-1, with 10 bases identical to TRBD2. CDR3 length equals 14 residues. With 2 bases clipped from V and 10 bases from J, the junction kept 5 bases outside the gene matches. CDR3 residues: CASSLSGGAREQFF. As DNA, the CDR3 is TGTGCCAGCAGTTTAAGCGGGGGGGCCCGGGAGCAGTTCTTC.

The chain has TRBV28 and TRBJ2-1, with TRBD2 matching over 11 bases. V dropped 2 bases and J dropped 4; count of bases not matched to a gene: 4. This CDR3 contains 16 residues. In germline, CDR1 is MDHEN, CDR2 SYDVKM. This CDR3 reads CASSLVAGGLYNEQFF. For the CDR3, the DNA is TGTGCCAGCAGTTTAGTAGCGGGAGGGTTGTACAATGAGCAGTTCTTC.

This clonotype was found many times. The chain uses TRBV9 and TRBJ1-6; no clear D. This CDR3 has 14 residues. CDR1 and CDR2 (germline): SGDLS, YYNGEE. Trimming removed 2 bases at V and 6 bases at J, with 9 bases between. The CDR3 region has the DNA TGTGCCAGCAGCGTGGACGTTTCTAATTCACCCCTCCACTTT. Translated: CASSVDVSNSPLHF.

This clonotype was seen more than once but under ten times. The gene calls are TRBV29-1 and TRBJ1-1; D remains unclear. Germline lookup yields CDR1 SQVTM and CDR2 ANQGSEA. The CDR3 length is 11 residues. Trimming took off 5 bases at V and 1 base at J, with 5 bases between the two ends. The CDR3 sequence is CSVIRNTEAFF. CDR3 DNA: TGCAGCGTTATCAGGAACACTGAAGCTTTCTTT.

This clonotype has ten or more counts. CDR3 sequence (DNA): TGCAGTGCTAGAGAAGGTTGGGACTCCTACGAGCAGTACTTC. This sequence encodes CSAREGWDSYEQYF. The V call is TRBV20-1, the J call TRBJ2-7; D gene unclear. CDR1 and CDR2 from the germline V gene are DFQATT and SNEGSKA (reference sequence). V was trimmed by 0 bases and J by 0 bases, leaving 9 bases between them. The CDR3 is 14 residues long.

The rearrangement joins TRBV7-2 to TRBJ2-7, with a tentative D call TRBD2 (5 bases). The CDR3 has 14 residues. Germline V gene data show CDR1 as SGHTA and CDR2 as FQGNSA. The V gene lost 5 bases and the J gene lost 6 bases, with 17 bases spanning the gap. The CDR3 DNA follows: TGTGCCAGCAGCCTGGGGTCGGGGTCCGGCGAGCAGTACTTC. Protein: CASSLGSGSGEQYF. Using reference TRBV7-2 and TRBJ2-7 for the parts outside the CDR3, the full variable domain is GAGVSQSPSNKVTEKGKDVELRCDPISGHTALYWYRQSLGQGLEFLIYFQGNSAPDKSGLPSDRFSAERTGGSVSTLTIQRTQQEDSAVYLCASSLGSGSGEQYFGPGTRLTVT.

This clonotype appeared a few times. V usage is TRBV5-1 and J usage is TRBJ2-1, with 11 bases fitting TRBD2. Trimming removed 0 bases from V and 14 bases from J; junction bases left unmatched: 7. CDR3 length: 14 amino acids. The germline V gene has CDR1 SGHRS and CDR2 YFSETQ. The CDR3 spells CASSLASGGLGEFF. CDR3 bases: TGCGCCAGCAGCTTGGCTAGCGGGGGGTTAGGGGAGTTCTTC.